The TCR beta chain under discussion was sequenced for a study of radiation and T cells in renal cell carcinoma. The CDR3 has 18 amino acids. The germline CDR1 and CDR2 sequences are SGHRS and YFSETQ. The V segment lost 4 bases and the J segment 1 base; nucleotides outside the gene matches: 7. Time point reported: blood 4 weeks post-SBRT, at nephrectomy. Treatment defined: 15 Gy SBRT to primary tumor, nephrectomy 4 weeks later. Nephrectomy followed 15 Gy stereotactic body radiation by 4 weeks. Radiation-treated patients gave blood at baseline, week 2 and week 4. Libraries were prepared by immunoSEQ multiplex PCR; TCRdb keeps only in-frame clonotypes and omits some of them. This sample has around 180,000 clones, with about 85% found just once.

The source of this sequence is a woman aged 45-65 years with renal cell carcinoma. The sequencing used blood, collected from a patient whose treatment included radiotherapy and nephrectomy. This chain joins TRBV5-1 and TRBJ2-1, with 14 bases lining up with TRBD2. CDR3 protein: CASSVTSGGARSYNEQFF. CDR3 bases: TGCGCCAGCAGCGTGACTAGCGGGGGGGCCCGATCCTACAATGAGCAGTTCTTC.